This T cell receptor beta chain was sequenced for a study of shared clonotypes between healthy human individuals. Clones were sequenced by immunoSEQ multiplex PCR, and TCRdb holds only the in-frame ones, with some missing. The sample records more than 400,000 clones, roughly 95% being singletons. Overall study findings and caveats: Relative to their counterparts shared across all four donors, non-shared clonotypes exhibited diminished generation probabilities.

As to this clone: What it binds is unknown.

The germline V gene has CDR1 LNHDA and CDR2 SQIVND (reference sequence). Trimming took 7 bases from V and 2 from J; bases not matched to a gene: 2. The CDR3 extends over 14 amino acids. What was sequenced was naive CD4+ T cells sorted from blood. The subset denotes: CD45RA+ positively selected. The sequence derives from a woman in her 30s in good health. This chain joins TRBV19 and TRBJ1-5; 10 nucleotides line up with TRBD1. CDR3 DNA: TGTGCCAGTAATGGACAGGGGGGCAATCAGCCCCAGCATTTT. It specifies CASNGQGGNQPQHF.